A selection of T cell receptor beta chains follows, all from one sample in a study of shared clonotypes between healthy human individuals. Clones were read by immunoSEQ multiplex PCR, and TCRdb kept only the in-frame ones, dropping some. The repertoire includes about 2.1 million clones, 85% to 95% of them detected once, and approximately 1.7% sits in the top ten. Sequencing was done on a sample of naive CD8+ T cells from PBMCs. Source of these receptors: a man aged 18-30 years in good health. Some clones in this sample may be carry-over from other donors' samples. Both conserved end residues are part of each CDR3. A D gene is named only where the DNA matches it firmly. Rows may omit the clone size; those that give it use once, few, many or a size class.

abundance: -
j_gene: TRBJ2-7
d_gene: -
v_gene: TRBV6-5
CDR3nt: TGTGCCAGCAGTCCACCGGGATACCCCTCCTACGAGCAGTACTTC
CDR3aa: CASSPPGYPSYEQYF

abundance: -
j_gene: TRBJ1-2
d_gene: -
v_gene: TRBV19
CDR3nt: TGTGCCAGTAGTACCCGGGGGGGCGCTTATGGCTACACCTTC
CDR3aa: CASSTRGGAYGYTF

abundance: -
j_gene: TRBJ2-6
d_gene: -
v_gene: TRBV21-1
CDR3nt: TGTGCCAGCAGCAAAGCGCTTCGGGGTTGCAATACTGGGGCCAACGTCCTGACTTTC
CDR3aa: CASSKALRGCNTGANVLTF

abundance: -
j_gene: TRBJ2-1
d_gene: -
v_gene: TRBV7-2
CDR3nt: TGTGCCAGCCTTGCACGTGGAGTTCCCTACAATGAGCAGTTCTTC
CDR3aa: CASLARGVPYNEQFF

abundance: -
j_gene: TRBJ2-2
d_gene: -
v_gene: TRBV21-1
CDR3nt: TGTGCCAGCAGCTCGCAAGGGCAGGGACCCACCGGGGAGCTGTTTTTT
CDR3aa: CASSSQGQGPTGELFF

abundance: -
j_gene: TRBJ1-1
d_gene: -
v_gene: TRBV27
CDR3nt: TGTGCCAGCAGTTTATACTTTGCGGGGGAGGGACGGAACACTGAAGCTTTCTTT
CDR3aa: CASSLYFAGEGRNTEAFF

abundance: -
j_gene: TRBJ1-4
d_gene: -
v_gene: TRBV7-2
CDR3nt: TGTGCCAGCAGCCCCCAGTACCCGATAGCTAATGAAAAACTGTTTTTT
CDR3aa: CASSPQYPIANEKLFF

abundance: -
j_gene: TRBJ1-2
d_gene: -
v_gene: TRBV28
CDR3nt: TGTGCCAGCAGTTTATTATTCACTAATGGCTACACCTTC
CDR3aa: CASSLLFTNGYTF

abundance: -
j_gene: TRBJ2-7
d_gene: -
v_gene: TRBV27
CDR3nt: TGTGCCAGCAGCTACGGGACACCTACTATCTACGAGCAGTACTTC
CDR3aa: CASSYGTPTIYEQYF

abundance: -
j_gene: TRBJ2-2
d_gene: TRBD1
v_gene: TRBV27
CDR3nt: TGTGCCAGCAGTGGGACAGCGAACACCGGGGAGCTGTTTTTT
CDR3aa: CASSGTANTGELFF

abundance: -
j_gene: TRBJ2-3
d_gene: -
v_gene: TRBV6-1
CDR3nt: TGTGCCAGCCGACAAGCACTCTTCACAGATACGCAGTATTTT
CDR3aa: CASRQALFTDTQYF

abundance: -
j_gene: TRBJ2-7
d_gene: TRBD2
v_gene: TRBV27
CDR3nt: TGTGCCAGCAGTTTGACGGGAGGTTACGAGCAGTACTTC
CDR3aa: CASSLTGGYEQYF

abundance: -
j_gene: TRBJ2-2
d_gene: TRBD2
v_gene: TRBV27
CDR3nt: TGTGCCAGCAGGCAGGGACTAGCGGGAGCGTACACCGGGGAGCTGTTTTTT
CDR3aa: CASRQGLAGAYTGELFF

abundance: -
j_gene: TRBJ2-1
d_gene: -
v_gene: TRBV4-3
CDR3nt: TGCGCCAGCAGCCAAGATCTGGTCCTCCTAGCCCTTTCCTACAATGAGCAGTTCTTC
CDR3aa: CASSQDLVLLALSYNEQFF

abundance: -
j_gene: TRBJ2-7
d_gene: -
v_gene: TRBV14
CDR3nt: TGTGCCAGCAGCCAAGACGGAGGGGGGTACGAGCAGTACTTC
CDR3aa: CASSQDGGGYEQYF

abundance: -
j_gene: TRBJ1-1
d_gene: -
v_gene: TRBV10-3
CDR3nt: TGTGCCATCAGTGAGGGACACCAACATGAAGCTTTCTTT
CDR3aa: CAISEGHQHEAFF

abundance: few
j_gene: TRBJ1-1
d_gene: -
v_gene: TRBV6-6
CDR3nt: TGTGCCAGCAGTTATCAGGTTATATCCACTGAAGCTTTCTTT
CDR3aa: CASSYQVISTEAFF

abundance: -
j_gene: TRBJ2-1
d_gene: TRBD2
v_gene: TRBV10-3
CDR3nt: TGTGCCATCACTGAGGGACTAGCGGACGAGCAGTTCTTC
CDR3aa: CAITEGLADEQFF

abundance: -
j_gene: TRBJ2-3
d_gene: TRBD1
v_gene: TRBV9
CDR3nt: TGTGCCAGCAGCCCCAACCCCGGGACAGGGGGCACAGATACGCAGTATTTT
CDR3aa: CASSPNPGTGGTDTQYF

abundance: once
j_gene: TRBJ1-1
d_gene: TRBD1
v_gene: TRBV11-3
CDR3nt: TGTGCCAGCAGCTTAGGGGAGACAGGGGCCGCGAACACTGAAGCTTTCTTT
CDR3aa: CASSLGETGAANTEAFF

abundance: -
j_gene: TRBJ2-7
d_gene: -
v_gene: TRBV19
CDR3nt: TGTGCCAGTAGTATAACCCCGGACGAGCAGTACTTC
CDR3aa: CASSITPDEQYF

abundance: -
j_gene: TRBJ2-7
d_gene: -
v_gene: TRBV7-8
CDR3nt: TGTGCCAGCAGCTTACGGGTCAACTACGAGCAGTACTTC
CDR3aa: CASSLRVNYEQYF

abundance: -
j_gene: TRBJ2-5
d_gene: -
v_gene: TRBV6-5
CDR3nt: TGTGCCAGCAGGATTACGATAGGGGAGACCCAGTACTTC
CDR3aa: CASRITIGETQYF

abundance: -
j_gene: TRBJ1-1
d_gene: -
v_gene: TRBV11-2
CDR3nt: TGTGCCAGCAGCTTATGGGGGCTGGGAGGCACTGAAGCTTTCTTT
CDR3aa: CASSLWGLGGTEAFF

abundance: -
j_gene: TRBJ2-1
d_gene: -
v_gene: TRBV19
CDR3nt: TGTGCCAGTACCTTGGACTCCTTGAATGAGCAGTTCTTC
CDR3aa: CASTLDSLNEQFF

abundance: -
j_gene: TRBJ2-7
d_gene: -
v_gene: TRBV7-9
CDR3nt: TGTGCCAGCAGCTCTGCGGGACTCACTAACGAGCAGTACTTC
CDR3aa: CASSSAGLTNEQYF

abundance: few
j_gene: TRBJ2-7
d_gene: -
v_gene: TRBV28
CDR3nt: TGTGCCAGCAGTCAGGACAGCTACGAGCAGTACTTC
CDR3aa: CASSQDSYEQYF

abundance: -
j_gene: TRBJ2-1
d_gene: -
v_gene: TRBV27
CDR3nt: TGTGCCAGCAGTCACGGCTTGAGGAATGAGCAGTTCTTC
CDR3aa: CASSHGLRNEQFF

abundance: -
j_gene: TRBJ1-1
d_gene: TRBD1
v_gene: TRBV29-1
CDR3nt: TGCAGCGTTGATTTGACAGGGGATTACACTGAAGCTTTCTTT
CDR3aa: CSVDLTGDYTEAFF

abundance: -
j_gene: TRBJ1-2
d_gene: TRBD1
v_gene: TRBV5-1
CDR3nt: TGCGCCAGCAGCCCGCCGGACAGGGGGCGTTCAGGCTACACCTTC
CDR3aa: CASSPPDRGRSGYTF

abundance: -
j_gene: TRBJ2-7
d_gene: TRBD1
v_gene: TRBV14
CDR3nt: TGTGCCAGCAGCCAAGCTGAGACAGGGATCTACGAGCAGTACTTC
CDR3aa: CASSQAETGIYEQYF

abundance: -
j_gene: TRBJ2-7
d_gene: -
v_gene: TRBV5-1
CDR3nt: TGCGCCAGCAGCCCACGCCCGGGGGCACCCTACGAGCAGTACTTC
CDR3aa: CASSPRPGAPYEQYF

abundance: -
j_gene: TRBJ2-1
d_gene: -
v_gene: TRBV4-1
CDR3nt: TGCGCCAGCAGCCCCGGGGGCCGCAAGATGCACAATGAGCAGTTCTTC
CDR3aa: CASSPGGRKMHNEQFF

abundance: -
j_gene: TRBJ2-1
d_gene: -
v_gene: TRBV5-1
CDR3nt: TGCGCCAGCAGCTTTCTAGCGCCATACTCCTACAATGAGCAGTTCTTC
CDR3aa: CASSFLAPYSYNEQFF

abundance: -
j_gene: TRBJ2-5
d_gene: TRBD1
v_gene: TRBV7-8
CDR3nt: TGTGCCAGCAGCCCAAAGACAGGGGGCGCGGAGACCCAGTACTTC
CDR3aa: CASSPKTGGAETQYF

abundance: -
j_gene: TRBJ2-7
d_gene: TRBD2
v_gene: TRBV29-1
CDR3nt: TGCAGCGTTAGCGGGGGCTCCTACGAGCAGTACTTC
CDR3aa: CSVSGGSYEQYF

abundance: -
j_gene: TRBJ2-7
d_gene: TRBD2
v_gene: TRBV7-8
CDR3nt: TGTGCCAGCAGCCCTCGAGGACTAGCCTACGAGCAGTACTTC
CDR3aa: CASSPRGLAYEQYF

abundance: -
j_gene: TRBJ1-2
d_gene: -
v_gene: TRBV7-9
CDR3nt: TGTGCCAGCAGCCACGCCAACAGTCCGCCACACTACACCTTC
CDR3aa: CASSHANSPPHYTF

abundance: few
j_gene: TRBJ2-2
d_gene: -
v_gene: TRBV27
CDR3nt: TGTGCCAGCAGTCCGGAGGGAGCCGGGGAGCTGTTTTTT
CDR3aa: CASSPEGAGELFF

abundance: -
j_gene: TRBJ1-4
d_gene: TRBD1
v_gene: TRBV7-9
CDR3nt: TGTGCCAGCAGCACCCAGGACAGGGGATTTCAGGAAAAACTGTTTTTT
CDR3aa: CASSTQDRGFQEKLFF

abundance: once
j_gene: TRBJ2-3
d_gene: -
v_gene: TRBV7-9
CDR3nt: TGTGCCAGCAGCTTGTCAGGGATCACAGATACGCAGTATTTT
CDR3aa: CASSLSGITDTQYF

abundance: -
j_gene: TRBJ2-1
d_gene: -
v_gene: TRBV2
CDR3nt: TGTGCCAGCAGTGTCGAACTCAGTTTGTCCTACAATGAGCAGTTCTTC
CDR3aa: CASSVELSLSYNEQFF

abundance: -
j_gene: TRBJ1-4
d_gene: TRBD1
v_gene: TRBV7-9
CDR3nt: TGTGCCAGCAGCCCAGGGACAGCCCATGAAAAACTGTTTTTT
CDR3aa: CASSPGTAHEKLFF